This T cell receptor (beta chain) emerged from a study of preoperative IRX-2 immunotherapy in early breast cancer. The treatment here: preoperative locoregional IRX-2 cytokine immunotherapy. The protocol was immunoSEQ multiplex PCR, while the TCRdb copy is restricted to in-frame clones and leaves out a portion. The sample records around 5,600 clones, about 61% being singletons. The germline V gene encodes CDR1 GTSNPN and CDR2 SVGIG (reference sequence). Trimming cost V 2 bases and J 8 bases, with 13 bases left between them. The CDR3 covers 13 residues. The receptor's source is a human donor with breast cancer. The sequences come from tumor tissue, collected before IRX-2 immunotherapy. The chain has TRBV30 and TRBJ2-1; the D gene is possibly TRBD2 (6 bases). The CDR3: CAWSPLANHEQFF. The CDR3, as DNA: TGTGCCTGGAGTCCTCTAGCGAATCATGAGCAGTTCTTC.